This T cell receptor (beta chain) was sequenced in a study of technical replicates of blood from a few donors. This CDR3 is 13 amino acids long. The germline CDR1 and CDR2 sequences are MDHEN and SYDVKM. V was clipped by 4 bases and J by 4 bases, with 11 bases between them. This clone was seen just once. The assay was immunoSEQ multiplex PCR, and TCRdb's table has in-frame clones only and misses some. The table lists roughly 80,000 clones, roughly 96% of them singletons. The rearrangement joins TRBV28 to TRBJ2-7; D ambiguous. Sequencing input: T cells isolated from PBMCs. The TCR originated in a human donor in good health. As DNA, the CDR3 is TGTGCCAGCAGTTCGGTACCCGTATACGAGCAGTACTTC. Protein sequence: CASSSVPVYEQYF. Based on the CDR3 plus reference TRBV28 and TRBJ2-7, the full variable domain is DVKVTQSSRYLVKRTGEKVFLECVQDMDHENMFWYRQDPGLGLRLIYFSYDVKMKEKGDIPEGYSVSREKKERFSLILESASTNQTSMYLCASSSVPVYEQYFGPGTRLTVT.